This note documents a single TCR beta chain sequence. Its target is unknown. This specimen comes from a study of CD8+ T cells in alopecia areata. Study-wide context: Percentage of affected scalp area was the basis on which treated patients' severity was scored. Study-wide results and caveats: Lesional scalp displayed greater clonality than normal scalp, most notably in alopecia totalis/universalis. There were many expanded lesional clones persisting in scalp and blood during tofacitinib.

Regarding treatment: oral pan-JAK inhibitor, 5-10 mg twice daily. Extracted from the samples, RNA was reverse transcribed into cDNA to serve as the sequencing template. Method: immunoSEQ multiplex PCR; TCRdb's copy keeps in-frame clones and lacks some. The sample holds approximately 160,000 clones, 60% seen once. This TCR was sampled from a human donor with alopecia areata. Sequenced here: CD4+ T cells sorted from blood, sampled at week 24, from a patient treated with tofacitinib.

CDR3 in DNA: TGTGCCAGCACCCCGGTTGGGGGACTAGCCTACAATGAGCAGTTCTTC. Translating gives CASTPVGGLAYNEQFF. This chain joins TRBV7-2 and TRBJ2-1; 8 nucleotides align to TRBD2. Per germline, CDR1 SGHTA and CDR2 FQGNSA. This CDR3 has 16 amino acids. The ends lost 7 bases at V and 2 bases at J; junction bases unmatched: 10. Variable domain in full (rest from reference TRBV7-2 and TRBJ2-1): GAGVSQSPSNKVTEKGKDVELRCDPISGHTALYWYRQSLGQGLEFLIYFQGNSAPDKSGLPSDRFSAERTGGSVSTLTIQRTQQEDSAVYLCASTPVGGLAYNEQFFGPGTRLTVL.